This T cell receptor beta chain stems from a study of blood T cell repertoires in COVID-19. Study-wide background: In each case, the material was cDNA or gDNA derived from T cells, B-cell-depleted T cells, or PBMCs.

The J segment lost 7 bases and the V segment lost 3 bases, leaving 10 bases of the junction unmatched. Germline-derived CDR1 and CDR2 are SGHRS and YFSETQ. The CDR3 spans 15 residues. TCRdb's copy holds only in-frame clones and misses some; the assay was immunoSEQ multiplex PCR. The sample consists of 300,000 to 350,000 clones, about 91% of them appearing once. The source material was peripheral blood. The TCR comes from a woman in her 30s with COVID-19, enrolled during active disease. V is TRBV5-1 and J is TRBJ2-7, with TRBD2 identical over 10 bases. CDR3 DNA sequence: TGCGCCAGCAGCTGGAACAGCGGGGGGGCCGAAGAGCAGTACTTC. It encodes CASSWNSGGAEEQYF.